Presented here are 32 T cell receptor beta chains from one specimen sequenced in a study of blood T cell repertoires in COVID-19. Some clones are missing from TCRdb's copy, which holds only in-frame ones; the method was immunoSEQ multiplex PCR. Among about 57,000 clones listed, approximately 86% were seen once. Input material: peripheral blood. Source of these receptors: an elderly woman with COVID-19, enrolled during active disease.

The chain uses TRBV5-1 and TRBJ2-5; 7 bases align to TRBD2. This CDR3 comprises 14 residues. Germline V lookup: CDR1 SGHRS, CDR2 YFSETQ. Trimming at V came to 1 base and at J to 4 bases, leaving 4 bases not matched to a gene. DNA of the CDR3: TGCGCCAGCAGCTTGTTCAGGGAGGGAGAGACCCAGTACTTC. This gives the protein CASSLFREGETQYF.

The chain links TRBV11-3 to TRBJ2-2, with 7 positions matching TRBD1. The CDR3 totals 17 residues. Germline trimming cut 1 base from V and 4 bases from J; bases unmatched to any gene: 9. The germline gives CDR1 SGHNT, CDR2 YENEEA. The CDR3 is CASSLGDRVGGTGELFF. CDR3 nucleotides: TGTGCCAGCAGCTTAGGTGACAGGGTTGGCGGCACCGGGGAGCTGTTTTTT.

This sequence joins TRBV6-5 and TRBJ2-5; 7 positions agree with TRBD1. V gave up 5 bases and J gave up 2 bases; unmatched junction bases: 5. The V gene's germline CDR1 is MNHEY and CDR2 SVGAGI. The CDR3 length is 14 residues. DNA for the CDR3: TGTGCCAGCAGTAACGACAGGGTTCAAGAGACCCAGTACTTC. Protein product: CASSNDRVQETQYF.

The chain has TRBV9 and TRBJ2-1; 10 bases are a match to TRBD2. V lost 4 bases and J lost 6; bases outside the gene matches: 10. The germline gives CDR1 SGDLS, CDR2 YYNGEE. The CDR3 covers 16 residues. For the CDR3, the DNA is TGTGCCAGCAGCTATGGGACTAGCGACGTCTTCAATGAGCAGTTCTTC. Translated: CASSYGTSDVFNEQFF.

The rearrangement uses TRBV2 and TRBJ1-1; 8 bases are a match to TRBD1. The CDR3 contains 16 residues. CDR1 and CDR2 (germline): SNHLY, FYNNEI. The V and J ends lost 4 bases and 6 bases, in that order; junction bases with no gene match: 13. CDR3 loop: CASSGTGLSYFAEAFF. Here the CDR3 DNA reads TGTGCCAGCAGTGGGACAGGGCTATCGTACTTTGCTGAAGCTTTCTTT.

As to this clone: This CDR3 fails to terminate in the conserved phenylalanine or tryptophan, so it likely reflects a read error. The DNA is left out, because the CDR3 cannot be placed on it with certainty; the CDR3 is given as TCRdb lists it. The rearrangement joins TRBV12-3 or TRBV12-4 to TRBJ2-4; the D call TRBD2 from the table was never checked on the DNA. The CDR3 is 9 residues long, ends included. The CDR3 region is CASSPGTRS.

The CDR3 is CASSTGTSGTDTQYF. Written as DNA, the CDR3 is TGTGCCAGCAGCACGGGGACTAGCGGCACAGATACGCAGTATTTT. V and J are TRBV7-3 and TRBJ2-3, with TRBD2 matching over 10 bases. Per germline, CDR1 SGHTA and CDR2 FQGTGA. Trimming removed 5 bases from V and 1 base from J; junction bases left unmatched: 3. This CDR3 is built from 15 residues.

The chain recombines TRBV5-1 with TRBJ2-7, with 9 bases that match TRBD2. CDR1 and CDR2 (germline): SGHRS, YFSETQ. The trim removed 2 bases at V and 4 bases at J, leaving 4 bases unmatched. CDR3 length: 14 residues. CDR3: CASSFSGSSYEQYF. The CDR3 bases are TGCGCCAGCAGCTTTAGCGGGAGCTCTTACGAGCAGTACTTC. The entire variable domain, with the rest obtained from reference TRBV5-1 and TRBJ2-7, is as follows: KAGVTQTPRYLIKTRGQQVTLSCSPISGHRSVSWYQQTPGQGLQFLFEYFSETQRNKGNFPGRFSGRQFSNSRSEMNVSTLELGDSALYLCASSFSGSSYEQYFGPGTRLTVT.

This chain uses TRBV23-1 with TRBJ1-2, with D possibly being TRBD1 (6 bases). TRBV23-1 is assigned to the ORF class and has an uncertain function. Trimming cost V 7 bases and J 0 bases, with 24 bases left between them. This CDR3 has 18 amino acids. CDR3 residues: CASNPRQASLSANYGYTF. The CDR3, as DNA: TGCGCCAGCAACCCACGACAGGCAAGCCTGTCCGCTAACTATGGCTACACCTTC.

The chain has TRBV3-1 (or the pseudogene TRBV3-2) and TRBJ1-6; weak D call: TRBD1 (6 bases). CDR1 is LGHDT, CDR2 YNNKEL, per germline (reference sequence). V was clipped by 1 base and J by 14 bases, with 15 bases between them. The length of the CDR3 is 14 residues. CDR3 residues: CASSQGPLQGSLHF. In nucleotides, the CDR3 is TGTGCCAGCAGCCAAGGGCCATTACAGGGATCCCTCCACTTT.

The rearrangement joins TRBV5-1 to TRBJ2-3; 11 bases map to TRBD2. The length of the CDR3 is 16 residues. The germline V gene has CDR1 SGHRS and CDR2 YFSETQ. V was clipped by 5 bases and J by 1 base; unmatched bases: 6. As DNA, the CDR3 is TGCGCCAGCAGGAGGTCGACTAGCGGGGGCACAGATACGCAGTATTTT. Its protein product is CASRRSTSGGTDTQYF.

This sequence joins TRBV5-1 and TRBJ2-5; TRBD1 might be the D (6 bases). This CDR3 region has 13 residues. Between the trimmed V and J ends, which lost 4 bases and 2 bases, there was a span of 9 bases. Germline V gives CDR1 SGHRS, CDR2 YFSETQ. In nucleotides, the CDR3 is TGCGCCAGCAGCATGGACAGACAAGAGACCCAGTACTTC. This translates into CASSMDRQETQYF.

CDR3 amino acids: CATRAGGGGNTEAFF. In nucleotides, the CDR3 is TGTGCCACCAGAGCAGGGGGCGGAGGGAACACTGAAGCTTTCTTT. V and J are TRBV24-1 and TRBJ1-1; 8 bases map to TRBD1. The CDR3 is 15 residues long. Trimming removed 7 bases from V and 1 base from J; junction bases left unmatched: 7. The germline V gene encodes CDR1 KGHDR and CDR2 SFDVKD.

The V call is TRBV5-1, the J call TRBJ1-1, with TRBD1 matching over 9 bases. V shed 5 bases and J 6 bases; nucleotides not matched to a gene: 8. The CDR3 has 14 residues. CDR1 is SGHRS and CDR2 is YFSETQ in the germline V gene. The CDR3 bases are TGCGCCAGCAGTTGGACAGGGGTAGGGGCTGAAGCTTTCTTT. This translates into CASSWTGVGAEAFF.

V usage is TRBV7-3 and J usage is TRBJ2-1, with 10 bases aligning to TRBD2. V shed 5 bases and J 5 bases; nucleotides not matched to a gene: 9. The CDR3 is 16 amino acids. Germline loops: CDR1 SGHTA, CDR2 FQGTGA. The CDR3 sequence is CASSPRAGGQNNEQFF. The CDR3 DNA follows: TGTGCCAGCAGCCCCCGAGCGGGGGGGCAAAACAATGAGCAGTTCTTC.

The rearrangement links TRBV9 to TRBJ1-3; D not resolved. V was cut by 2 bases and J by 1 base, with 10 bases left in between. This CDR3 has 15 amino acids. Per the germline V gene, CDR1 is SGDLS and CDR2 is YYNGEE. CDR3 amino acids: CASSVGTSSGNTIYF. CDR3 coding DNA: TGTGCCAGCAGCGTGGGCACCTCATCTGGAAACACCATATATTTT.

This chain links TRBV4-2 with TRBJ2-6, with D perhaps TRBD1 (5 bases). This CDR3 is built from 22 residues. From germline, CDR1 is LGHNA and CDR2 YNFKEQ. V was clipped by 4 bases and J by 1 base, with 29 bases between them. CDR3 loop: CASSLIPSLHRSLPSGANVLTF. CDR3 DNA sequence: TGTGCCAGCAGCCTAATCCCGTCCCTACACAGGAGCCTCCCTTCTGGGGCCAACGTCCTGACTTTC.

In DNA, the CDR3 is TGTGCCAGCTCACCGGACAGTGGGGAGCTGTTTTTT. Its translation: CASSPDSGELFF. V gene TRBV18 combines with J gene TRBJ2-2; tentative D call: TRBD1 (6 bases). This CDR3 has 12 residues. Germline V gives CDR1 KGHSH, CDR2 LQKENI. V lost 3 bases to trimming and J lost 8 bases, with 7 bases between them.

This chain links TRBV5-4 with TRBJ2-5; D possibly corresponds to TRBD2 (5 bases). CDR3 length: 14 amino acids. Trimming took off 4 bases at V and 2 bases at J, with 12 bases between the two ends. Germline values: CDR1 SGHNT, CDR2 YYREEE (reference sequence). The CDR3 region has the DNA TGTGCCAGCAGCGTCCCCCGGGAACAAGAGACCCAGTACTTC. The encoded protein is CASSVPREQETQYF. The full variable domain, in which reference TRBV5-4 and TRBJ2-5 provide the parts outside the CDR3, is ETGVTQSPTHLIKTRGQQVTLRCSSQSGHNTVSWYQQALGQGPQFIFQYYREEENGRGNFPPRFSGLQFPNYSSELNVNALELDDSALYLCASSVPREQETQYFGPGTRLLVL.

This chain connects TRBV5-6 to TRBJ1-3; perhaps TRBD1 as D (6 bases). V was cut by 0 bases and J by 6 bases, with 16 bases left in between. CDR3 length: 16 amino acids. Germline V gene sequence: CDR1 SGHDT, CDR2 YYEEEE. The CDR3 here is CASSLAGVQGSNTIYF. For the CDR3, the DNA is TGTGCCAGCAGCTTGGCAGGTGTACAGGGATCAAACACCATATATTTT. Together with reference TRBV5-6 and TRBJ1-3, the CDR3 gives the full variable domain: DAGVTQSPTHLIKTRGQQVTLRCSPKSGHDTVSWYQQALGQGPQFIFQYYEEEERQRGNFPDRFSGHQFPNYSSELNVNALLLGDSALYLCASSLAGVQGSNTIYFGEGSWLTVV.

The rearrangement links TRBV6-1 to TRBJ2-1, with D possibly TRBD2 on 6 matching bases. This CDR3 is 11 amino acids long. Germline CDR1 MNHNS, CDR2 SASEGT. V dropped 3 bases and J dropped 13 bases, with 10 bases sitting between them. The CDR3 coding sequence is TGTGCCAGCAGTGACCCGGGACTCCAGTTCTTC. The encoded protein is CASSDPGLQFF.

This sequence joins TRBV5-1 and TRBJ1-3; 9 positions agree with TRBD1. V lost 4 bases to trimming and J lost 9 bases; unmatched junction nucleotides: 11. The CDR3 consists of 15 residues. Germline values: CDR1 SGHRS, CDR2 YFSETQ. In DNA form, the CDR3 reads TGCGCCAGCAGCCCGGGACAGGGCCTCGGTGGCACCATATATTTT. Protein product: CASSPGQGLGGTIYF.

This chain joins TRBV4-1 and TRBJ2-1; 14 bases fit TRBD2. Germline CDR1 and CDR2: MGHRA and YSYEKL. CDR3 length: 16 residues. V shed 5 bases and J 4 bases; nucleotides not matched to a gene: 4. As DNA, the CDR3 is TGCGCCAGCAGCGCCCGGACTAGCGGGGGGTACAATGAGCAGTTCTTC. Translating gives CASSARTSGGYNEQFF.

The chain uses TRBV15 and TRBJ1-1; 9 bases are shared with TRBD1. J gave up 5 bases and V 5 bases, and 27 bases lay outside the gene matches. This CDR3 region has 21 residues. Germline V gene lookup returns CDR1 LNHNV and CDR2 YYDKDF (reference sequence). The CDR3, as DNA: TGTGCCACCAGCGGACTAAGTCTCGGGACAGGGTCACACGGACTGGCAACTGAAGCTTTCTTT. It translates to CATSGLSLGTGSHGLATEAFF.

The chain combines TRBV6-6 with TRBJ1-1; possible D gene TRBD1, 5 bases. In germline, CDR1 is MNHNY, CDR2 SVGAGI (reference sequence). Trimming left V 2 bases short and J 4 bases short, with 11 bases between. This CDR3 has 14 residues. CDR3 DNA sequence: TGTGCCAGCAGTTACGGGGGAGGAAGCACTGAAGCTTTCTTT. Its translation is CASSYGGGSTEAFF.

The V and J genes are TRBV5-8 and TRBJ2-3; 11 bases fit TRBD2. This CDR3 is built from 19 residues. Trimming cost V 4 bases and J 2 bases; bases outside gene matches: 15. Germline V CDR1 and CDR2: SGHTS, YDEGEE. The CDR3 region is CASSQARASGGHFTDTQYF. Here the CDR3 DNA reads TGTGCCAGCAGCCAAGCAAGAGCTAGCGGGGGGCACTTCACAGATACGCAGTATTTT. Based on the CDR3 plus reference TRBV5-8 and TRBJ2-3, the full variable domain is EAGVTQSPTHLIKTRGQQATLRCSPISGHTSVYWYQQALGLGLQFLLWYDEGEERNRGNFPPRFSGRQFPNYSSELNVNALELEDSALYLCASSQARASGGHFTDTQYFGPGTRLTVL.

CDR3 sequence (DNA): TGTGCCAGCAAAAAAAGCCCGAACACCGGGGAGCTGTTTTTT. This translates into CASKKSPNTGELFF. V is TRBV3-1 (or the pseudogene TRBV3-2) and J is TRBJ2-2; D gene unclear. With 7 bases removed from V and 0 bases from J, the gap between germline ends came to 9 bases. This CDR3 is built from 14 residues. In germline, CDR1 is LGHDT, CDR2 YNNKEL (reference sequence).

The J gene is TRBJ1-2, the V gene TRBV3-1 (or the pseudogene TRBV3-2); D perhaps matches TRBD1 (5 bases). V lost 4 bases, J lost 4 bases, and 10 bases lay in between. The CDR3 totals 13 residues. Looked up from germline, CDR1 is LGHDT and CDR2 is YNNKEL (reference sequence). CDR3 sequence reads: CASSRGEGYGYTF. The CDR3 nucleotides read TGTGCCAGCAGCCGGGGGGAGGGCTATGGCTACACCTTC.

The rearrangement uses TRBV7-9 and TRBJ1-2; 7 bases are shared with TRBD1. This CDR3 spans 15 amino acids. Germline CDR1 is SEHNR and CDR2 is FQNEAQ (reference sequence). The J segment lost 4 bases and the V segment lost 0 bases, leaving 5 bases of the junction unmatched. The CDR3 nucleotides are TGTGCCAGCAGCTTAGCCTCAGGGGGAGGCTATGGCTACACCTTC. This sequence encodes CASSLASGGGYGYTF. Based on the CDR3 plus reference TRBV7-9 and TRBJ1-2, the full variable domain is DTGVSQNPRHKITKRGQNVTFRCDPISEHNRLYWYRQTLGQGPEFLTYFQNEAQLEKSRLLSDRFSAERPKGSFSTLEIQRTEQGDSAMYLCASSLASGGGYGYTFGSGTRLTVV.

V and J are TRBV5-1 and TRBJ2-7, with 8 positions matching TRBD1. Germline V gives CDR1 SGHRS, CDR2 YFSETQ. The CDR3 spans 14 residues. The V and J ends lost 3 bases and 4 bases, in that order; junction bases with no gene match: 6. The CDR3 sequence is CASSSGQGEYEQYF. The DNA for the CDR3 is TGCGCCAGCAGCTCAGGACAGGGCGAATACGAGCAGTACTTC.

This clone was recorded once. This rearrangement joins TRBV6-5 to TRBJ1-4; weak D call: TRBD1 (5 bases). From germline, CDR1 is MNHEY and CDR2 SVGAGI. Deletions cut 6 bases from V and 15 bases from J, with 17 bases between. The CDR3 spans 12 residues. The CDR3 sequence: CASSPGGGLMFF. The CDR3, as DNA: TGTGCCAGCAGCCCCGGGGGAGGGCTTATGTTTTTT.

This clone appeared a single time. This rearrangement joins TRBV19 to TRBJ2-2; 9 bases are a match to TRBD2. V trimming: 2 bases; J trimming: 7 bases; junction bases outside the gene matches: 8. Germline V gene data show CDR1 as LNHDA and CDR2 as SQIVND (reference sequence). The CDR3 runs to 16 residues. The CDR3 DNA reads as TGTGCCAGTAGTATAACTAGCGGGCGGTTTGGCGGGGAGCTGTTTTTT. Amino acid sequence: CASSITSGRFGGELFF. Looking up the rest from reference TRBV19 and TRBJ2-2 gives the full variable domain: DGGITQSPKYLFRKEGQNVTLSCEQNLNHDAMYWYRQDPGQGLRLIYYSQIVNDFQKGDIAEGYSVSREKKESFPLTVTSAQKNPTAFYLCASSITSGRFGGELFFGEGSRLTVL.